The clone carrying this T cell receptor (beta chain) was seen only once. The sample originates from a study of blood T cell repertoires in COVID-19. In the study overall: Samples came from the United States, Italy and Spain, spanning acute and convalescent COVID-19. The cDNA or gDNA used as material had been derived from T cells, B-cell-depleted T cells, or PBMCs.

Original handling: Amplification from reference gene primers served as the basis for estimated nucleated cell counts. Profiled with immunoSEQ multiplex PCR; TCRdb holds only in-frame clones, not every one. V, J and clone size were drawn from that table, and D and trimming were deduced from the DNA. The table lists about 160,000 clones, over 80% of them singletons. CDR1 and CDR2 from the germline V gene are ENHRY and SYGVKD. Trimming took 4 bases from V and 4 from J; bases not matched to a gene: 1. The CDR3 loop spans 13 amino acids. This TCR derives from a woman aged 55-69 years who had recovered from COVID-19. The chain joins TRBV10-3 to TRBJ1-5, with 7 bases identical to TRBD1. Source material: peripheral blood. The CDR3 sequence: CAISGDSNQPQHF. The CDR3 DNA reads TGTGCCATCAGTGGGGACAGTAATCAGCCCCAGCATTTT.